This T cell receptor (beta chain) was recorded in a study of shared clonotypes between healthy human individuals. Overall study findings and caveats: The diversity represented, both genetic and in exposure history, was limited by few donors. A reduction in generation probabilities was seen for non-shared clonotypes relative to those shared by all four donors.

To note about this clone: Its antigen remains unknown.

The CD4+ fraction was divided into a CD45RA+ naive subset and a CD45RA-negative memory subset. The assay was carried out at the deep level. Here immunoSEQ multiplex PCR was the method, and the copy in TCRdb shows in-frame clones only, minus some. The sample holds more than 1 million clones, 78% seen once. CDR1 is KGHSH and CDR2 is LQKENI in the germline V gene. The CDR3 contains 14 residues. J gave up 7 bases and V 3 bases, and 4 bases lay outside the gene matches. What was sequenced was memory CD4+ T cells from PBMCs. Described subset: CD45RA-negative fraction. This TCR was sampled from a man between 18 and 29 years old in good health. Some clones in this sample may be carry-over from other donors' samples. This rearrangement joins TRBV18 to TRBJ1-1, with 11 bases aligning to TRBD1. CDR3 sequence: CASSPRTGGYEAFF. The CDR3 region has the DNA TGTGCCAGCTCACCTCGGACAGGGGGCTATGAAGCTTTCTTT.